The sequence of this T cell receptor (beta chain) was determined in a study of T cells in Graves' hyperthyroidism and ophthalmopathy. Study-level findings and limits: Ophthalmopathy was distinguished from stable hyperthyroidism by 13 V-J signatures.

RNA transcripts provided the source from which TCR beta CDR3 regions were amplified. HTBI primers were used for first-round RT-PCR of the TCR CDR3. TCRdb recomputed calls from the multiplex PCR reads with MiXCR, one row per CDR3 protein. The repertoire has fewer than 850,000 distinct CDR3 sequences, 17% of them found once; the top ten carry roughly 15%. On this clonotype itself: Its antigen is not known.

Losses at the gene ends were 3 bases for V and 5 bases for J; bases not matched to a gene: 3. Germline V gene sequence: CDR1 KGHDR, CDR2 SFDVKD. The CDR3 contains 14 residues. This receptor was taken from a man between 50 and 59 years old with Graves' hyperthyroidism. The genes are TRBV24-1 and TRBJ2-5; TRBD2 matches 9 bases. The sequencing sample was made of blood. CDR3 bases: TGTGCCACCAGTGATGCTAGCGGGATTGAGACCCAGTACTTC. Translation: CATSDASGIETQYF.